Below are 27 T cell receptor beta chains sequenced from a single sample in a study of CD8 T cells in ankylosing spondylitis. TCRdb independently ran MiXCR on the 5' RACE reads; one entry per CDR3 protein. The table lists 25,000 to 35,000 distinct CDR3 sequences, about 30% of them singletons. The sample comprised synovial fluid, either unsorted or a sorted T cell fraction (not recorded which). The receptors originated from a male donor with ankylosing spondylitis.

This clonotype was seen only a few times. The V call is TRBV7-8, the J call TRBJ1-5; D unclear. Germline V gene lookup returns CDR1 SGHVS and CDR2 FQNEAQ. This CDR3 comprises 13 residues. Trimming removed 0 bases at V and 9 bases at J, with 9 bases between. The CDR3 DNA follows: TGTGCCAGCAGCTTAGCGAGGACCCTGCCCCAGCATTTT. It translates to CASSLARTLPQHF.

The rearrangement links TRBV19 to TRBJ2-7, with 7 bases aligning to TRBD1. The CDR3 covers 14 residues. Trimming at V came to 7 bases and at J to 5 bases, leaving 11 bases not matched to a gene. Germline V gene data show CDR1 as LNHDA and CDR2 as SQIVND (reference sequence). The DNA for the CDR3 is TGTGCCAGTAATTTGCGGACAGGACTTGACGAGCAGTACTTC. It yields the protein CASNLRTGLDEQYF.

This clonotype has only a few counts. The chain is built from TRBV13 and TRBJ2-1, with D unresolved. This CDR3 region has 15 residues. The V gene's germline CDR1 is PRHDT and CDR2 FYEKMQ (reference sequence). V was clipped by 0 bases and J by 0 bases, with 6 bases between them. This chain's CDR3 is CASSLGLSSYNEQFF. In DNA form, the CDR3 reads TGTGCCAGCAGCTTAGGACTTAGCTCCTACAATGAGCAGTTCTTC. Full variable domain (remainder filled in from reference TRBV13 and TRBJ2-1): AAGVIQSPRHLIKEKRETATLKCYPIPRHDTVYWYQQGPGQDPQFLISFYEKMQSDKGSIPDRFSAQQFSDYHSELNMSSLELGDSALYFCASSLGLSSYNEQFFGPGTRLTVL.

This clonotype appeared many times. This chain connects TRBV15 to TRBJ2-1; 7 positions match TRBD1. The CDR3 is made up of 14 amino acids. The germline CDR1 and CDR2 sequences are LNHNV and YYDKDF (reference sequence). V lost 1 base and J lost 4; bases outside the gene matches: 1. DNA of the CDR3: TGTGCCACCAGCAGAGTGGGACAGTACAATGAGCAGTTCTTC. Its translation is CATSRVGQYNEQFF. Together with reference TRBV15 and TRBJ2-1, the CDR3 gives the full variable domain: DAMVIQNPRYQVTQFGKPVTLSCSQTLNHNVMYWYQQKSSQAPKLLFHYYDKDFNNEADTPDNFQSRRPNTSFCFLDIRSPGLGDTAMYLCATSRVGQYNEQFFGPGTRLTVL.

The sample holds a few counts of this clonotype. The rearrangement links TRBV21-1 to TRBJ2-7; the table's D gene call, TRBD2, was not cross checked with the DNA. TRBV21-1 is a listed pseudogene. The CDR3 spans 16 residues. CDR3 sequence (DNA): TGTGCCAGCAGCCCGAGACTAGCGGGAGCGAACTACGAGCAGTACTTC. Amino acids: CASSPRLAGANYEQYF.

This clonotype was detected only a few times. The V call is TRBV25-1, the J call TRBJ2-1; D uncertain. V was trimmed by 7 bases and J by 4 bases, leaving 5 bases between them. CDR1 and CDR2 (germline): MGHDK, SYGVNS. There are 11 residues in the CDR3. This CDR3 reads CASTWYNEQFF. CDR3 nucleotides: TGTGCCAGCACGTGGTACAATGAGCAGTTCTTC. The whole variable domain, remainder taken from reference TRBV25-1 and TRBJ2-1, is EADIYQTPRYLVIGTGKKITLECSQTMGHDKMYWYQQDPGMELHLIHYSYGVNSTEKGDLSSESTVSRIRTEHFPLTLESARPSHTSQYLCASTWYNEQFFGPGTRLTVL.

This clonotype has only one observation. The chain uses TRBV6-1 and TRBJ1-4; D may be TRBD1 (5 bases). Deletions cut 5 bases from V and 9 bases from J, with 19 bases between. CDR1 and CDR2 from the germline V gene are MNHNS and SASEGT. The length of the CDR3 is 15 residues. The CDR3 loop reads CASSTPTGGRKKLFF. The CDR3 bases are TGTGCCAGCAGTACCCCGACGGGGGGTAGAAAAAAACTGTTTTTT.

This chain's CDR3 is CASIIRGNTEAFF. The CDR3 coding sequence is TGTGCCAGCATTATCAGGGGAAACACTGAAGCTTTCTTT. This chain uses TRBV2 with TRBJ1-1; perhaps TRBD1 as D (6 bases). The CDR3 length is 13 residues. V shed 7 bases and J shed 2 bases, with 11 bases lying between them. CDR1 SNHLY and CDR2 FYNNEI come from the germline V gene.

This clonotype was counted many times. The V and J genes are TRBV15 and TRBJ2-3; TRBD1 aligns across 8 bases. CDR1 LNHNV and CDR2 YYDKDF come from the germline V gene (reference sequence). This CDR3 has 15 amino acids. Trimming at V came to 0 bases and at J to 2 bases, leaving 1 base not matched to a gene. The CDR3 loop reads CATSREGQATDTQYF. As DNA, the CDR3 is TGTGCCACCAGCAGAGAGGGACAGGCCACAGATACGCAGTATTTT.

This clonotype came up many times. The chain uses TRBV7-9 and TRBJ2-1; no reliable D call. V lost 2 bases to trimming and J lost 8 bases, with 16 bases between them. Per the germline V gene, CDR1 is SEHNR and CDR2 is FQNEAQ (reference sequence). The CDR3 runs 15 residues. The CDR3 here is CASSLLWETADEQFF. DNA of the CDR3: TGTGCCAGCAGCTTACTCTGGGAAACGGCCGATGAGCAGTTCTTC.

V usage is TRBV6-4 and J usage is TRBJ2-3; 10 nucleotides agree with TRBD2. Unmatched junction bases numbered 4, after V lost 6 bases and J lost 1 base. Looked up from germline, CDR1 is MRHNA and CDR2 is SNTAGT. The CDR3 is 15 residues long. The CDR3 sequence is CASSLAGDGTDTQYF. CDR3 nucleotide sequence: TGTGCCAGCAGCCTAGCGGGGGACGGCACAGATACGCAGTATTTT.

Concerning this clonotype: This may stem from a read error, because a much larger clone lies one nucleotide away. The rearrangement joins TRBV12-3 or TRBV12-4 to TRBJ2-3; 12 bases line up with TRBD2. Losses at the gene ends were 6 bases for V and 5 bases for J; bases not matched to a gene: 6. CDR3 length: 15 residues. The CDR3 nucleotides are TGTGCCAGCAGGGAGACTAGCGGGAGAATAGATACGCAGTATTTT. The encoded protein is CASRETSGRIDTQYF.

The chain recombines TRBV7-9 with TRBJ2-1; weak D call: TRBD1 (6 bases). This CDR3 contains 14 residues. Germline CDR1 reads SEHNR; CDR2 reads FQNEAQ (reference sequence). V dropped 0 bases and J dropped 6 bases, with 9 bases sitting between them. CDR3 sequence: CASSLAGTLNEQFF. In nucleotides, the CDR3 is TGTGCCAGCAGCTTAGCCGGGACACTCAATGAGCAGTTCTTC.

This sequence joins TRBV12-3 or TRBV12-4 and TRBJ2-2; 10 positions agree with TRBD1. V dropped 6 bases and J dropped 1; count of bases not matched to a gene: 8. The CDR3 sequence is 17 residues long. The CDR3 reads CASSYSGTGVNTGELFF. The DNA of the CDR3 is TGTGCCAGCAGCTACTCCGGGACAGGGGTGAACACCGGGGAGCTGTTTTTT.

The chain combines TRBV12-3 or TRBV12-4 with TRBJ1-1; no clear D. V lost 2 bases and J 1 base, leaving 23 bases between the germline ends. This CDR3 is built from 19 residues. The CDR3 loop reads CASSLRIDSTSPSNTEAFF. The CDR3 DNA reads as TGTGCCAGCAGTTTACGGATTGACTCCACCAGCCCTTCGAACACTGAAGCTTTCTTT.

This clonotype was picked up a small number of times. Here the CDR3 reads CATTNRGEGHDTQYF. The CDR3, as DNA: TGTGCCACCACCAACAGGGGGGAGGGCCACGATACGCAGTATTTT. The rearrangement links TRBV7-9 to TRBJ2-3; D might be TRBD1 (8 bases). V gave up 10 bases and J gave up 6 bases, with 23 bases separating them. The CDR3 contains 15 residues. Germline V CDR1 and CDR2: SEHNR, FQNEAQ (reference sequence).

This clonotype is labeled as medium-sized. This rearrangement joins TRBV7-2 to TRBJ1-6; maybe TRBD1 (5 bases). V lost 7 bases to trimming and J lost 6 bases, with 10 bases between them. Germline loops: CDR1 SGHTA, CDR2 FQGNSA. The CDR3 runs to 13 residues. The CDR3 nucleotides read TGTGCCAGCAATGTCAGGGCTAATTCACCCCTCCACTTT. Translation gives CASNVRANSPLHF. The full variable domain, its missing parts supplied by reference TRBV7-2 and TRBJ1-6, is GAGVSQSPSNKVTEKGKDVELRCDPISGHTALYWYRQSLGQGLEFLIYFQGNSAPDKSGLPSDRFSAERTGGSVSTLTIQRTQQEDSAVYLCASNVRANSPLHFGNGTRLTVT.

The chain couples TRBV18 to TRBJ2-2; TRBD1 is a possible D gene (6 bases). The CDR3 totals 16 residues. In germline, CDR1 is KGHSH, CDR2 LQKENI. Trimming took 3 bases from V and 5 from J, leaving 16 bases between them. The CDR3 reads CASSPDSSLGTGELFF. For the CDR3, the DNA is TGTGCCAGCTCACCGGACAGCTCATTGGGAACCGGGGAGCTGTTTTTT.

This clonotype was seen ten or more times. The rearrangement joins TRBV15 to TRBJ2-1, with a weak D call TRBD1 (5 bases). Germline V gene lookup returns CDR1 LNHNV and CDR2 YYDKDF (reference sequence). V gave up 0 bases and J gave up 3 bases, with 18 bases separating them. The CDR3 covers 18 residues. The CDR3 nucleotides read TGTGCCACCAGCAGAGAGATTGGGGCGACCTTGATCTACAATGAGCAGTTCTTC. Its protein is CATSREIGATLIYNEQFF.

This clonotype was counted many times. The CDR3 region is CASSLHGTGGSEQFF. CDR3 in DNA: TGTGCCAGCAGCTTACACGGGACAGGGGGTTCTGAGCAGTTCTTC. V gene TRBV13 combines with J gene TRBJ2-1; 11 nucleotides align to TRBD1. The V gene end was trimmed by 2 bases and the J gene end by 9 bases; junction bases not matched to a gene: 6. The CDR3 totals 15 residues. CDR1 is PRHDT and CDR2 is FYEKMQ in the germline V gene (reference sequence).

This clonotype was observed a handful of times. This chain joins TRBV11-2 and TRBJ1-4; tentatively, D is TRBD1 (5 bases). The CDR3 has 15 amino acids. Germline lookup yields CDR1 SGHAT and CDR2 FQNNGV. Trimming shortened V by 7 bases and J by 6 bases, and 18 bases separated the two germline ends. CDR3 nucleotides: TGTGCCAGCAACCCGGTGGGGGGAAAAGATGAAAAACTGTTTTTT. This gives the protein CASNPVGGKDEKLFF.

This clonotype was seen more than once but under ten times. V gene TRBV2 combines with J gene TRBJ2-7; D is undetermined. Germline CDR1 SNHLY, CDR2 FYNNEI. The CDR3 is 13 amino acids. V gave up 1 base and J gave up 2 bases, with 6 bases separating them. The CDR3: CASSEGLTYEQYF. The CDR3 DNA reads TGTGCCAGCAGTGAAGGGCTAACCTACGAGCAGTACTTC.

The V and J genes are TRBV6-2 or TRBV6-3 and TRBJ2-1; the D gene is possibly TRBD2 (5 bases). Germline CDR1 is MNHEY and CDR2 is SVGEGT. Trimming cost V 6 bases and J 2 bases, with 8 bases left between them. The CDR3 consists of 13 residues. In nucleotides, the CDR3 is TGTGCCAGCAGATCCGGGACCTACAATGAGCAGTTCTTC. This sequence encodes CASRSGTYNEQFF.

At least ten counts were recorded for this clonotype. The rearrangement uses TRBV7-8 and TRBJ2-5; TRBD2 agrees at 11 bases. The V gene end was trimmed by 5 bases and the J gene end by 5 bases; junction bases not matched to a gene: 7. The CDR3 runs 15 residues. From germline, CDR1 is SGHVS and CDR2 FQNEAQ. The CDR3 sequence is CASSNPGLAAETQYF. The CDR3 bases are TGTGCCAGCAGCAACCCGGGACTAGCGGCGGAGACCCAGTACTTC.

The chain combines TRBV11-2 with TRBJ1-2; D is possibly TRBD1 (6 bases). Trimming left V 1 base short and J 6 bases short, with 15 bases between. The germline CDR1 and CDR2 sequences are SGHAT and FQNNGV. The CDR3 sequence is 15 residues long. CDR3 nucleotides: TGTGCCAGCAGCTTAGTAGTCGGGGGGGACAATGGCTACACCTTC. Its protein is CASSLVVGGDNGYTF.

The rearrangement links TRBV29-1 to TRBJ2-1; D gene ambiguous. In germline, CDR1 is SQVTM, CDR2 ANQGSEA. Between the trimmed V and J ends, which lost 3 bases and 8 bases, there was a span of 20 bases. The length of the CDR3 is 15 residues. Written as DNA, the CDR3 is TGCAGCGTTGACCGAAAGACTCGCACGGACGATGAGCAGTTCTTC. It translates to CSVDRKTRTDDEQFF.

The rearrangement uses TRBV29-1 and TRBJ2-3; D might be TRBD1 (5 bases). Trimming took off 1 base at V and 1 base at J, with 12 bases between the two ends. In germline, CDR1 is SQVTM, CDR2 ANQGSEA. The CDR3 spans 15 residues. As DNA, the CDR3 is TGCAGCGTTGAAGGCAGGGCTCTTCGCACAGATACGCAGTATTTT. It encodes CSVEGRALRTDTQYF.